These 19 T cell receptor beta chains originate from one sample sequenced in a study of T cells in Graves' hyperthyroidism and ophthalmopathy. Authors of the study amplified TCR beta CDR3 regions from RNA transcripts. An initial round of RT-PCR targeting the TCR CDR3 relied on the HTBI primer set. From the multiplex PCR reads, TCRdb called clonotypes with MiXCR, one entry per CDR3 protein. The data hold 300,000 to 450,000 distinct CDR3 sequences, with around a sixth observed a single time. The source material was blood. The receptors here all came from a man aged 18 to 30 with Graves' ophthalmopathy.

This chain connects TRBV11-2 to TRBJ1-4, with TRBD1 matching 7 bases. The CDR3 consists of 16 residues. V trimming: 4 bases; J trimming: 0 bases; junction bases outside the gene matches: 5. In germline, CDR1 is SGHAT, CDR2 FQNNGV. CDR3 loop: CASSSTGSTTNEKLFF. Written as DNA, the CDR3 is TGTGCCAGCAGCTCGACAGGGAGCACAACTAATGAAAAACTGTTTTTT.

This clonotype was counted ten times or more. This chain's CDR3 is CASSGTRSNTEAFF. CDR3 sequence (DNA): TGTGCCAGCAGTGGCACTAGGTCGAACACTGAAGCTTTCTTT. The rearrangement uses TRBV6-1 and TRBJ1-1; D is unresolved. V lost 4 bases and J lost 1, with 10 bases in between. There are 14 residues in the CDR3. CDR1 and CDR2 (germline): MNHNS, SASEGT.

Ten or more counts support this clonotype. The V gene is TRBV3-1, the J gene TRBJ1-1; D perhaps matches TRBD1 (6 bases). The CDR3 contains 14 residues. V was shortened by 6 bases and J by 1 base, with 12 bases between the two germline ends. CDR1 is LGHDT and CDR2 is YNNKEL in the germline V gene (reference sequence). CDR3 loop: CASRGDTPNTEAFF. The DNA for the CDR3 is TGTGCCAGCAGGGGGGACACCCCGAACACTGAAGCTTTCTTT.

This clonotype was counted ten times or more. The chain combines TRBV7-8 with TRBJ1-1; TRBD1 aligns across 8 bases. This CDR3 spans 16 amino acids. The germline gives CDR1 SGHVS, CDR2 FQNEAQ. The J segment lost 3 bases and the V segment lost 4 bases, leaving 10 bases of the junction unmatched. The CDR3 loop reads CASSSSEGQGYTEAFF. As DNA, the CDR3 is TGTGCCAGCAGCTCCTCCGAAGGACAGGGATACACTGAAGCTTTCTTT.

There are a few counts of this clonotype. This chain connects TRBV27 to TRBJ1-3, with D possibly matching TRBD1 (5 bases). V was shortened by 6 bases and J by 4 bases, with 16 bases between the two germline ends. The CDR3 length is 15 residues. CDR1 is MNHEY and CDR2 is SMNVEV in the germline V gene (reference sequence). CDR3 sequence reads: CASSSGAEGGNTIYF. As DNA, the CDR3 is TGTGCCAGCAGCTCCGGGGCCGAGGGGGGAAACACCATATATTTT.

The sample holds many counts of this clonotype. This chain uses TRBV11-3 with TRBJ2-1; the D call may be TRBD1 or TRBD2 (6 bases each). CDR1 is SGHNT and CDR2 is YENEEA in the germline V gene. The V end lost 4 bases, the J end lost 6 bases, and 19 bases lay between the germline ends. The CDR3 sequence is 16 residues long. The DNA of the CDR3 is TGTGCCAGCAGCTCGACGAGGGGGGCCGGGCGCAATGAGCAGTTCTTC. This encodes CASSSTRGAGRNEQFF.

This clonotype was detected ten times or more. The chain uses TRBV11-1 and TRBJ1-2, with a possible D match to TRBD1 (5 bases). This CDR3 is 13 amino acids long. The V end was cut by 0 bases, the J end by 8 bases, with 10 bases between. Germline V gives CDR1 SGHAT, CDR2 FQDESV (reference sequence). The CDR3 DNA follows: TGTGCCAGCAGCTTAGCGCGGCAGGGAGGCTACACCTTC. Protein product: CASSLARQGGYTF.

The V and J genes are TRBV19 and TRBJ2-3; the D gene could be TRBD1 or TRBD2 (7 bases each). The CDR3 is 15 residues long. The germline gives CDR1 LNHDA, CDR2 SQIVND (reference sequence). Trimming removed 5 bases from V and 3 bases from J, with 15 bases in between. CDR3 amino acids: CASSWVRGGTDTQYF. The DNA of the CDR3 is TGTGCCAGTAGTTGGGTCAGGGGGGGAACAGATACGCAGTATTTT.

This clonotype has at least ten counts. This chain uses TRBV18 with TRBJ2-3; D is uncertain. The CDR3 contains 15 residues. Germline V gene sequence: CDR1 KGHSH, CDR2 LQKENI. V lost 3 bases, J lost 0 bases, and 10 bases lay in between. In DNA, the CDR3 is TGTGCCAGCTCACCGGGCAGCTCTAGCACAGATACGCAGTATTTT. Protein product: CASSPGSSSTDTQYF.

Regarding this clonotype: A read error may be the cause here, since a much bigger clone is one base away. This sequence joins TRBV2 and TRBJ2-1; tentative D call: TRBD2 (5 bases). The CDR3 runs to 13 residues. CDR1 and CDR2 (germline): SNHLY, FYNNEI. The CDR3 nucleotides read TGTGCCAGCAGCCTCGGACTTCACAATGAGCAGTCCTTC. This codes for CASSLGLHNEQSF.

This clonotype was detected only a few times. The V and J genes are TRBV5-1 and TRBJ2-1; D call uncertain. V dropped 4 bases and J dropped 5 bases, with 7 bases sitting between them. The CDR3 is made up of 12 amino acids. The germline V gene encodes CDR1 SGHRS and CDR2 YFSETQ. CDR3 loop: CASSIGNNEQFF. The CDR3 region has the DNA TGCGCCAGCAGCATTGGGAACAATGAGCAGTTCTTC. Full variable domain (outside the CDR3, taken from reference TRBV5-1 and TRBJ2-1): KAGVTQTPRYLIKTRGQQVTLSCSPISGHRSVSWYQQTPGQGLQFLFEYFSETQRNKGNFPGRFSGRQFSNSRSEMNVSTLELGDSALYLCASSIGNNEQFFGPGTRLTVL.

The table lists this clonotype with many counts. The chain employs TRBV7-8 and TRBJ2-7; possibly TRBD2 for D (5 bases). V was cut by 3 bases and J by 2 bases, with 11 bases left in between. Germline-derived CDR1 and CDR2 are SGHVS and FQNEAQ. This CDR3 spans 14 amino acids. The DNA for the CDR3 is TGTGCCAGCAGCTTCCCGACGGGAACCTACGAGCAGTACTTC. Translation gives CASSFPTGTYEQYF.

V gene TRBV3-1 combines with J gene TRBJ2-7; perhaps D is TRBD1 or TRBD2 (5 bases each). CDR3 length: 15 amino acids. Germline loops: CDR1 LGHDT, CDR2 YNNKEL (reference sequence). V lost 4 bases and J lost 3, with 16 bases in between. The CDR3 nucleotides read TGTGCCAGCAGCCCGCCGACAATGGGACGCTACGAGCAGTACTTC. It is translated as CASSPPTMGRYEQYF.

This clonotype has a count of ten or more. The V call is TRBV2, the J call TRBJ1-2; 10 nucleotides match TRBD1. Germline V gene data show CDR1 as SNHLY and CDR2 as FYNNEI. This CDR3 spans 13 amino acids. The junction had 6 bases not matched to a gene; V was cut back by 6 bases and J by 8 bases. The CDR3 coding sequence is TGTGCCAGCAGGGAGACAGGGGGCGAGGGCTACACCTTC. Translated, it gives CASRETGGEGYTF.

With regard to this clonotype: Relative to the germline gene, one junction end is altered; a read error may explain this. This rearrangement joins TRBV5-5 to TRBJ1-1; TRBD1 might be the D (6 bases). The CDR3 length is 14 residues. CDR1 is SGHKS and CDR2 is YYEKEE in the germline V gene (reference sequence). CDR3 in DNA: TGTGCCAGCAGTAATTCACAGGGAAGCACTGCAGCTTTCTTT. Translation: CASSNSQGSTAAFF.

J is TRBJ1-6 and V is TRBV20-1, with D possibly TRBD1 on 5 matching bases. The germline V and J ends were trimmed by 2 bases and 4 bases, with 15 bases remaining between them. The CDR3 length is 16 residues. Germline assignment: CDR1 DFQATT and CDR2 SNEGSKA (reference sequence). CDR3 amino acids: CSARFGGTDYNSPLHF. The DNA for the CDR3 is TGCAGTGCTAGATTTGGAGGGACTGATTATAATTCACCCCTCCACTTT.

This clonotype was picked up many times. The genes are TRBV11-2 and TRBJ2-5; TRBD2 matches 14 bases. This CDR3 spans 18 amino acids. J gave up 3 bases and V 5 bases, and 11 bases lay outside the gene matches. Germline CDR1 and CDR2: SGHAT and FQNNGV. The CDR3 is CASSARPRTSGGKETQYF. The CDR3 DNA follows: TGTGCCAGCAGCGCCCGACCCCGGACTAGCGGGGGGAAAGAGACCCAGTACTTC.

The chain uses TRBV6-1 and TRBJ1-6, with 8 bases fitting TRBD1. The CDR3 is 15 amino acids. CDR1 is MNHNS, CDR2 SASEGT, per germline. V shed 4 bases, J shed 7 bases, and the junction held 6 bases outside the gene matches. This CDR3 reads CASSANRDRNSPLHF. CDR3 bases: TGTGCCAGCAGTGCGAACCGGGACAGGAATTCACCCCTCCACTTT.

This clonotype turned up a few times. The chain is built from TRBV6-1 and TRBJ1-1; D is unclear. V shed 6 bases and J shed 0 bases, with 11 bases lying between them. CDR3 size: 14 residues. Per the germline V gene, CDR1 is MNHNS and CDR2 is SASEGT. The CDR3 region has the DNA TGTGCCAGCAGAGAGACGGGCATGAACACTGAAGCTTTCTTT. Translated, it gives CASRETGMNTEAFF.